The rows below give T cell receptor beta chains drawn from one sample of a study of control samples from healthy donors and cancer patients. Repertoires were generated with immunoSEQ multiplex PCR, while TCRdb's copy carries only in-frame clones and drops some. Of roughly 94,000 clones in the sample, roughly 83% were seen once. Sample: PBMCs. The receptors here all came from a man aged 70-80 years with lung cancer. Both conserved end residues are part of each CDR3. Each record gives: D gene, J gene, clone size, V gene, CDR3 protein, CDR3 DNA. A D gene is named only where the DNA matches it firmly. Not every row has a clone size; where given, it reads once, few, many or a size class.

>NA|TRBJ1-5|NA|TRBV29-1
CSASQGSGSNQPQHF
TGCAGCGCCTCACAGGGATCTGGTAGCAATCAGCCCCAGCATTTT
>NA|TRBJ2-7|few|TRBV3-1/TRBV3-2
CASSPEKRGVYEQYF
TGTGCCAGCAGCCCCGAGAAACGAGGTGTCTACGAGCAGTACTTC
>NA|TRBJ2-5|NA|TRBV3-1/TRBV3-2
CASSQGIWETQYF
TGTGCCAGCAGCCAAGGCATCTGGGAGACCCAGTACTTC
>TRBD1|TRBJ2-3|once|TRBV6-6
CASRGQGPHVDTQYF
TGTGCCAGCAGAGGACAGGGGCCGCACGTAGATACGCAGTATTTT
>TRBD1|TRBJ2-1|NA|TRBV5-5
CASSLRPGQGLYNEQFF
TGTGCCAGCAGCTTGAGACCGGGACAGGGGCTTTACAATGAGCAGTTCTTC
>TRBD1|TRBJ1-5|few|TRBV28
CASSTTGTGQPQHF
TGTGCCAGCAGCACGACAGGGACGGGTCAGCCCCAGCATTTT
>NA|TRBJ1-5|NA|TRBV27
CASSPSALNQPQHF
TGTGCCAGCAGTCCCTCGGCCCTTAATCAGCCCCAGCATTTT
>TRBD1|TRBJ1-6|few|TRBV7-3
CASSQGGRSPLHF
TGTGCCAGCAGCCAGGGGGGTCGCTCACCCCTCCACTTT
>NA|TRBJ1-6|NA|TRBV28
CASIQGTGLPYNSPLHF
TGTGCCAGCATTCAAGGTACAGGGCTCCCTTATAATTCACCCCTCCACTTT
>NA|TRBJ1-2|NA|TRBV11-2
CASSSGRLEYGYTF
TGTGCCAGCAGCTCCGGGCGGTTGGAGTATGGCTACACCTTC
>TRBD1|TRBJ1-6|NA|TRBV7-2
CASSRGQGVNSPLHF
TGTGCCAGCAGCCGGGGACAGGGAGTAAATTCACCCCTCCACTTT
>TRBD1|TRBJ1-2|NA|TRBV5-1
CASSSGTAGYTF
TGCGCCAGCAGCTCGGGGACAGCTGGCTACACCTTC
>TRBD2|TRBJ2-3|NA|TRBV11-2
CASSSGLVWGGTQYF
TGTGCCAGCAGCTCCGGACTAGTTTGGGGTGGGACGCAGTATTTT
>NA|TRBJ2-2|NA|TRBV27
CASTERKRTGELFF
TGTGCCAGCACCGAGCGGAAACGCACCGGGGAGCTGTTTTTT
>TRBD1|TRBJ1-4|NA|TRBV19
CASSMGDRAKNEKLFF
TGTGCCAGTAGTATGGGGGACAGGGCCAAGAATGAAAAACTGTTTTTT
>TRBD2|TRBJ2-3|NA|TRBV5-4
CASSPLGGGADTQYF
TGTGCCAGCAGCCCACTCGGGGGGGGTGCAGATACGCAGTATTTT
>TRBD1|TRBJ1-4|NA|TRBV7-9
CASSPGGSGEKLFF
TGTGCCAGCAGCCCAGGGGGGTCAGGGGAAAAACTGTTTTTT
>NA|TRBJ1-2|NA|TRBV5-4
CASSLESGYTF
TGTGCCAGCAGCTTGGAAAGCGGCTACACCTTC
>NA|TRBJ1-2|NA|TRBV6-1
CASSEGTVLNYGYTF
TGTGCCAGCAGTGAAGGTACAGTGCTTAACTATGGCTACACCTTC
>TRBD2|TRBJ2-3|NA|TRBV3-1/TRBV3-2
CASSLGLLTTDTQYF
TGTGCCAGCAGCCTGGGACTACTCACCACAGATACGCAGTATTTT
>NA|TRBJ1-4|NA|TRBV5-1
CASSLDSGMEKLFF
TGCGCCAGCAGCTTGGACAGTGGCATGGAAAAACTGTTTTTT
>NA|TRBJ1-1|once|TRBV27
CASSSVKVGADTEAFF
TGTGCCAGCAGCTCGGTTAAGGTAGGGGCGGACACTGAAGCTTTCTTT
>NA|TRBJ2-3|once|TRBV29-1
CSVAVGQDTQYF
TGCAGCGTTGCCGTGGGGCAAGATACGCAGTATTTT
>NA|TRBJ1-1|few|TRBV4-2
CASYITGGEAFF
TGTGCCAGCTATATCACCGGCGGAGAAGCTTTCTTT
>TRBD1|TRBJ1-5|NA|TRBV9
CASSRDQGVYQPQHF
TGTGCCAGCAGCCGGGATCAGGGGGTATATCAGCCCCAGCATTTT
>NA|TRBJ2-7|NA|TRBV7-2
CASSPPGPLEQYF
TGTGCCAGCAGCCCCCCGGGGCCCCTCGAGCAGTACTTC
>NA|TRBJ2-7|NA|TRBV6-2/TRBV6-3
CASSLSGIGEQYF
TGTGCCAGCAGTCTATCCGGGATCGGGGAGCAGTACTTC
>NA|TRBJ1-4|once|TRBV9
CASSAHRFNEKLFF
TGTGCCAGCAGCGCCCACCGCTTTAATGAAAAACTGTTTTTT
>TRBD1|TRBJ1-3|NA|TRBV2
CASSEARQGRGNTIYF
TGTGCCAGCAGTGAAGCCCGACAGGGGCGCGGAAACACCATATATTTT
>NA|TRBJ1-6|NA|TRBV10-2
CASSREDKKAYNSPLHF
TGCGCCAGCTCCCGAGAGGACAAAAAGGCCTATAATTCACCCCTCCACTTT
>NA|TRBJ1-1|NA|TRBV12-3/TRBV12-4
CASRAIGNTEAFF
TGTGCCAGCAGGGCGATAGGGAACACTGAAGCTTTCTTT
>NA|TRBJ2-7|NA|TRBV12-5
CASGLGGEQYF
TGTGCTAGTGGTTTGGGGGGCGAGCAGTACTTC
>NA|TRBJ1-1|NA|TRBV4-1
CASSPRRVGGTEAFF
TGCGCCAGCAGCCCAAGGAGGGTCGGGGGGACTGAAGCTTTCTTT
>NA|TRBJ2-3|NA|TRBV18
CASSPRGVTDTQYF
TGTGCCAGCTCACCGAGGGGTGTTACAGATACGCAGTATTTT
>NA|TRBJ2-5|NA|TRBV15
CATTSGRSPQETQYF
TGTGCCACCACCTCGGGACGTTCGCCCCAAGAGACCCAGTACTTC
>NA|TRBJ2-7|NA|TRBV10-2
CASVEGQFSNEQYF
TGCGCCAGCGTTGAGGGGCAGTTTAGCAACGAGCAGTACTTC
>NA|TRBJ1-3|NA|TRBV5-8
CASSLGGSANTIYF
TGTGCCAGCAGCTTAGGGGGGTCTGCAAACACCATATATTTT
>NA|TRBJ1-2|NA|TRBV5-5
CASSLAPGDNYGYTF
TGTGCCAGCAGCTTGGCACCCGGGGACAACTATGGCTACACCTTC
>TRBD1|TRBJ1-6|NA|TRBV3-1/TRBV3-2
CASSRSTGINSPLHF
TGTGCCAGCAGCCGATCGACAGGGATCAATTCACCCCTCCACTTT
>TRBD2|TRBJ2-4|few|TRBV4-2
CASSQTLAGGLGENIQYF
TGTGCCAGCAGCCAAACTTTAGCGGGGGGGCTCGGGGAAAACATTCAGTACTTC
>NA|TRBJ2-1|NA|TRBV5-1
CASTRRGPDNEQFF
TGCGCCAGCACAAGGAGAGGTCCGGACAATGAGCAGTTCTTC
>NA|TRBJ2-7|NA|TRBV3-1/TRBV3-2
CASSQGASRYEQYF
TGTGCCAGCAGCCAAGGGGCCTCGAGGTACGAGCAGTACTTC
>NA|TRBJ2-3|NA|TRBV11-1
CASSLGGLRGDTQYF
TGTGCCAGCAGCTTAGGGGGGTTGCGGGGAGATACGCAGTATTTT
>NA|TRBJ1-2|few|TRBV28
CASSFLRDYGYTF
TGTGCCAGCAGTTTTCTAAGGGACTATGGCTACACCTTC
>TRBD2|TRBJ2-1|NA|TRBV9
CASSSPAGGANYNEQFF
TGTGCCAGCAGCTCCCCCGCGGGGGGCGCCAACTACAATGAGCAGTTCTTC
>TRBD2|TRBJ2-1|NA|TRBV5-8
CASSDGTSGDSYNEQFF
TGTGCCAGCAGCGACGGGACTAGCGGTGACTCCTACAATGAGCAGTTCTTC
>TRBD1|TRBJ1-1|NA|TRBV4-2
CASSQGQAPNTEAFF
TGTGCCAGCAGCCAGGGACAGGCACCGAACACTGAAGCTTTCTTT
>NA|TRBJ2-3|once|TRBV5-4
CASTSMKASTDTQYF
TGTGCCAGCACCTCCATGAAAGCTAGCACAGATACGCAGTATTTT
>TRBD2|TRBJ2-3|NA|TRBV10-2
CASSERVAGGLGDTQYF
TGCGCCAGCAGTGAGAGGGTAGCGGGGGGGCTGGGAGATACGCAGTATTTT
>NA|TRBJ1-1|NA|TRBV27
CASRVARVGTEAFF
TGTGCCAGCAGAGTAGCGCGGGTCGGCACTGAAGCTTTCTTT
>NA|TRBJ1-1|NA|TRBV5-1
CASSLGEAFF
TGCGCCAGCAGCTTAGGGGAAGCTTTCTTT